The text below deals with one T cell receptor (beta chain). The cohort comprised adults aged about 18 to 89 years residing in approximately 25 US areas. Cohort 3 recovery required two negative PCRs, clearance, or symptom resolution. This sample stems from a study of blood T cell repertoires in COVID-19. About the research overall: Samples of COVID-19 (acute and convalescent) were obtained from the United States, Italy and Spain.

Source study methods: Amplifying reference gene primers gave estimates of nucleated cell counts. Measured with immunoSEQ multiplex PCR; TCRdb has only the in-frame clones, and not every one. V and J calls and clone size are as listed in that table; D and trimming were resolved from the DNA. The sample gives 490,000 or so clones, 70% to 90% of which show up once; approximately 8% is in the top ten. The CDR3 has 15 amino acids. Germline trimming cut 6 bases from V and 3 bases from J; bases unmatched to any gene: 3. Per the germline V gene, CDR1 is ENHRY and CDR2 is SYGVKD. The clonotype was recovered from an older woman who had recovered from COVID-19. The material sequenced was PBMCs or T cells enriched from blood (not recorded which). The V call is TRBV10-3, the J call TRBJ2-3, with 13 bases identical to TRBD2. The CDR3 nucleotides read TGTGCCATCAGCGGACTAGCGGGGGAAACAGATACGCAGTATTTT. Encoded protein: CAISGLAGETDTQYF.